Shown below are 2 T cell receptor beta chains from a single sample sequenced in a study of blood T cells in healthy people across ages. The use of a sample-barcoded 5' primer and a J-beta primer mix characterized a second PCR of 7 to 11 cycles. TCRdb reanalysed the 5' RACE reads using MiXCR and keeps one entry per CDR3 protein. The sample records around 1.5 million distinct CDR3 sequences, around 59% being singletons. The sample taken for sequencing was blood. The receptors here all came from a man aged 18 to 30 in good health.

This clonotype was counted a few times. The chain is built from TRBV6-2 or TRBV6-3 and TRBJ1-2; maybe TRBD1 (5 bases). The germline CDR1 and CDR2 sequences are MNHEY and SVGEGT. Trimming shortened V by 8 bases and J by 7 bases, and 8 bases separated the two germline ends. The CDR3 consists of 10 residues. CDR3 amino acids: CASGGAGYTF. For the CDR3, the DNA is TGTGCCAGCGGCGGGGCTGGCTACACCTTC.

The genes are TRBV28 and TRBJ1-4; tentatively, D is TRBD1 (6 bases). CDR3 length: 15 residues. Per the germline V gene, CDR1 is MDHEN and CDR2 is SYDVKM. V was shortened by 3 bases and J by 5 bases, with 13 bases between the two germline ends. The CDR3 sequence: CASSLFGQGNEKLFF. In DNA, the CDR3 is TGTGCCAGCAGTTTGTTCGGGCAGGGGAATGAAAAACTGTTTTTT.